The 18 T cell receptor beta chains given below trace back to one sample, sequenced in a study of T cells after yellow fever vaccination. TCRdb used MiXCR to reprocess the 5' RACE reads, holding one entry per CDR3 protein. The sample has about 340,000 distinct CDR3 sequences, roughly an eighth seen once. The source was CD4+ T cells sorted from PBMCs, collected 15 days after the yellow fever booster vaccination. The source is a man younger than 35 who received the YFV17D yellow fever vaccine.

This clonotype was detected ten times or more. V usage is TRBV25-1 and J usage is TRBJ2-5; 7 bases line up with TRBD1. The CDR3 has 13 amino acids. V lost 8 bases, J lost 5 bases, and 8 bases stayed unmatched. Per germline, CDR1 MGHDK and CDR2 SYGVNS. CDR3 DNA sequence: TGTGCCAGCGGCCAACAGGGGAAGGAGACCCAGTACTTC. It is translated as CASGQQGKETQYF.

The CDR3 loop reads CSAQPGQRNNRFGNQPQHF. The CDR3 DNA reads as TGCAGTGCGCAACCGGGACAGAGAAATAATCGGTTCGGCAATCAGCCCCAGCATTTT. The rearrangement uses TRBV20-1 and TRBJ1-5, with TRBD1 matching over 7 bases. The V and J ends lost 6 bases and 2 bases, in that order; junction bases with no gene match: 22. CDR3 size: 19 residues. The germline V gene encodes CDR1 DFQATT and CDR2 SNEGSKA (reference sequence).

This sequence joins TRBV6-5 and TRBJ1-1; 8 nucleotides line up with TRBD1. Germline lookup yields CDR1 MNHEY and CDR2 SVGAGI. The CDR3 has 14 amino acids. Losses at the gene ends were 0 bases for V and 8 bases for J; bases not matched to a gene: 5. CDR3 sequence: CASSYSGTGGEAFF. The CDR3 DNA reads TGTGCCAGCAGTTACTCAGGGACAGGAGGAGAAGCTTTCTTT.

This clonotype occurred a few times. V and J are TRBV2 and TRBJ1-2; possibly TRBD1 for D (5 bases). This CDR3 region has 15 residues. V lost 5 bases and J 4 bases, leaving 17 bases between the germline ends. In germline, CDR1 is SNHLY, CDR2 FYNNEI. The CDR3 DNA reads as TGTGCCAGCAGTCTTGGTCCCGGTGGGGGCTATGGCTACACCTTC. This codes for CASSLGPGGGYGYTF.

This clonotype showed up just once. V usage is TRBV27 and J usage is TRBJ1-5; no reliable D call. Between the trimmed V and J ends, which lost 5 bases and 6 bases, there was a span of 14 bases. CDR3 length: 14 amino acids. Germline V gene data show CDR1 as MNHEY and CDR2 as SMNVEV (reference sequence). The CDR3 loop reads CASSRPGEGQPQHF. DNA for the CDR3: TGTGCCAGCAGTCGTCCCGGGGAGGGTCAGCCCCAGCATTTT.

This clonotype was counted ten times or more. The chain couples TRBV2 to TRBJ1-2; 7 bases match TRBD1. Germline values: CDR1 SNHLY, CDR2 FYNNEI. The CDR3 has 13 residues. The trim removed 4 bases at V and 6 bases at J, leaving 5 bases unmatched. The CDR3 reads CASSVDREDGYTF. In DNA form, the CDR3 reads TGTGCCAGCAGTGTCGACAGGGAGGATGGCTACACCTTC.

This clonotype was seen only a few times. V is TRBV29-1 and J is TRBJ1-2; D may be TRBD1 (5 bases). The CDR3 has 12 residues. Germline V lookup: CDR1 SQVTM, CDR2 ANQGSEA. Trimming left V 4 bases short and J 5 bases short, with 11 bases between. The CDR3 spells CSVVGAGYGYTF. The CDR3, as DNA: TGCAGCGTTGTCGGGGCAGGGTATGGCTACACCTTC. The whole variable domain, filled in from reference TRBV29-1 and TRBJ1-2, reads SAVISQKPSRDICQRGTSLTIQCQVDSQVTMMFWYRQQPGQSLTLIATANQGSEATYESGFVIDKFPISRPNLTFSTLTVSNMSPEDSSIYLCSVVGAGYGYTFGSGTRLTVV.

Many counts were recorded for this clonotype. The chain recombines TRBV5-1 with TRBJ2-3, with TRBD2 matching 15 bases. The CDR3 runs to 17 residues. J was trimmed by 0 bases and V by 5 bases; bases with no gene match: 4. Germline values: CDR1 SGHRS, CDR2 YFSETQ. CDR3 residues: CASRWTSGGGSTDTQYF. DNA of the CDR3: TGCGCCAGCAGATGGACTAGCGGGGGGGGTAGCACAGATACGCAGTATTTT.

This clonotype was recorded a few times. V gene TRBV18 combines with J gene TRBJ2-4; a possible D gene is TRBD1 (5 bases). CDR1 KGHSH and CDR2 LQKENI come from the germline V gene. V lost 4 bases and J 4 bases, leaving 8 bases between the germline ends. The CDR3 has 13 amino acids. CDR3 loop: CASSLQGKNIQYF. DNA of the CDR3: TGTGCCAGCTCACTTCAGGGAAAAAACATTCAGTACTTC. The variable domain in full, with the rest retrieved from reference TRBV18 and TRBJ2-4, is NAGVMQNPRHLVRRRGQEARLRCSPMKGHSHVYWYRQLPEEGLKFMVYLQKENIIDESGMPKERFSAEFPKEGPSILRIQQVVRGDSAAYFCASSLQGKNIQYFGAGTRLSVL.

This clonotype appeared once. The V and J genes are TRBV7-2 and TRBJ2-5; TRBD2 matches at 14 bases. Germline values: CDR1 SGHTA, CDR2 FQGNSA. The CDR3 is made up of 18 amino acids. Trimming removed 0 bases from V and 2 bases from J; junction bases left unmatched: 5. CDR3 DNA: TGTGCCAGCAGCTTAGCGCCCGGACTAGCGGGGGGACAAGAGACCCAGTACTTC. Its protein product is CASSLAPGLAGGQETQYF.

The chain carries TRBV12-3 or TRBV12-4 and TRBJ2-7; 7 nucleotides align to TRBD2. The CDR3 is 12 residues long. CDR3: CREVRHPYEQYF. CDR3 bases: TGTCGGGAGGTACGCCATCCCTACGAGCAGTACTTC.

Only a few counts were recorded for this clonotype. The chain joins TRBV4-3 to TRBJ2-7, with TRBD2 matching over 8 bases. The CDR3 runs to 16 residues. CDR1 and CDR2 (germline): LGHNA, YSLEER. J gave up 0 bases and V 0 bases, and 4 bases lay outside the gene matches. Here the CDR3 reads CASSQDGSGVSYEQYF. CDR3 nucleotide sequence: TGCGCCAGCAGCCAAGATGGTAGCGGGGTCTCCTACGAGCAGTACTTC.

This clonotype was observed a handful of times. The J gene is TRBJ1-2, the V gene TRBV4-3; no clear D. This CDR3 comprises 14 residues. Germline-derived CDR1 and CDR2 are LGHNA and YSLEER. The V and J ends lost 1 base and 7 bases respectively, with 13 bases between them. The CDR3 coding sequence is TGCGCCAGCAGCCAAGTGTCCCAGAACCGTGGCTACACCTTC. Amino acid sequence: CASSQVSQNRGYTF.

This clonotype was seen a handful of times. The chain employs TRBV6-6 and TRBJ1-5; D unresolved. Germline V lookup: CDR1 MNHNY, CDR2 SVGAGI (reference sequence). The CDR3 has 15 residues. Trimming took off 2 bases at V and 1 base at J, with 9 bases between the two ends. The CDR3 region is CASSYRVESNQPQHF. CDR3 DNA sequence: TGTGCCAGCAGTTACAGGGTTGAGAGCAATCAGCCCCAGCATTTT.

This clonotype has only a few counts. The CDR3 sequence: CASSPGQGNFHGYTF. The CDR3 bases are TGTGCCAGCAGCCCCGGACAGGGGAATTTTCATGGCTACACCTTC. The chain carries TRBV11-2 and TRBJ1-2, with 9 bases that match TRBD1. Unmatched junction bases numbered 10, after V lost 5 bases and J lost 6 bases. This CDR3 region has 15 residues. CDR1 and CDR2 (germline): SGHAT, FQNNGV. The full variable domain, its missing parts supplied by reference TRBV11-2 and TRBJ1-2, is EAGVAQSPRYKIIEKRQSVAFWCNPISGHATLYWYQQILGQGPKLLIQFQNNGVVDDSQLPKDRFSAERLKGVDSTLKIQPAKLEDSAVYLCASSPGQGNFHGYTFGSGTRLTVV.

V is TRBV4-1 and J is TRBJ2-5; D not resolved. Looked up from germline, CDR1 is MGHRA and CDR2 is YSYEKL. Trimming took off 2 bases at V and 4 bases at J, with 14 bases between the two ends. The CDR3 has 15 amino acids. The CDR3 loop is CASSQQGKRTETQYF. The CDR3 nucleotides are TGCGCCAGCAGCCAACAAGGGAAAAGGACAGAGACCCAGTACTTC.

At least ten counts were recorded for this clonotype. The chain uses TRBV4-1 and TRBJ2-7; TRBD2 might be the D (7 bases). The CDR3 totals 15 residues. Germline-derived CDR1 and CDR2 are MGHRA and YSYEKL. V was pared by 3 bases and J by 5 bases, with 17 bases between. CDR3 loop: CASSHGSQGRDEQYF. The CDR3 DNA reads TGCGCCAGCAGCCATGGCAGTCAGGGGAGGGACGAGCAGTACTTC.

The table lists this clonotype with a count of one. The chain employs TRBV3-1 and TRBJ2-3; tentative D call: TRBD2 (5 bases). The germline V gene encodes CDR1 LGHDT and CDR2 YNNKEL (reference sequence). This CDR3 is built from 12 residues. Trimming removed 3 bases at V and 7 bases at J, with 8 bases between. As DNA, the CDR3 is TGTGCCAGCAGCCAGGGAGATAATACGCAGTATTTT. This encodes CASSQGDNTQYF.